This T cell receptor beta chain derives from a study of T cell repertoires and HLA-DP antigens. With V trimmed by 7 bases and J by 0 bases, 6 bases remained unmatched. The CDR3 covers 15 residues. Germline V lookup: CDR1 MNHEY, CDR2 SMNVEV (reference sequence). The method was immunoSEQ multiplex PCR; TCRdb's version includes in-frame clones alone and lacks a portion of them. The table has some 110,000 clones, approximately 92% seen once. Turning to this clone: Antigen: not known.

Material: CD4+ T cells from PBMCs. The genes are TRBV27 and TRBJ1-5; 7 bases map to TRBD1. This receptor was obtained from a woman aged 18 to 35 in good health and CMV-seronegative. In DNA form, the CDR3 reads TGTGCCAGCAAGGGACAGATAACTAGCAATCAGCCCCAGCATTTT. It yields the protein CASKGQITSNQPQHF.